This record covers a single T cell receptor (beta chain). This record comes from a study of cytomegalovirus exposure and HLA in healthy donors. This CDR3 is built from 15 residues. Unmatched junction bases numbered 9, after V lost 1 base and J lost 6 bases. The germline gives CDR1 LGHNA, CDR2 YNFKEQ. In the PCR, 60 Vbeta and 13 Jbeta primers were used. The protocol was immunoSEQ multiplex PCR, while the TCRdb copy is restricted to in-frame clones and leaves out a portion. This sample has some 150,000 clones, with over 75% found just once. This sequence was found in a man in his thirties or forties in good health and CMV-seronegative. Sequences were obtained from PBMCs. The chain uses TRBV4-2 and TRBJ2-7, with TRBD1 identical over 7 bases. CDR3 sequence: CASSQGDRSSAEQYF. Here the CDR3 DNA reads TGTGCCAGCAGCCAAGGGGACAGAAGTAGTGCCGAGCAGTACTTC.